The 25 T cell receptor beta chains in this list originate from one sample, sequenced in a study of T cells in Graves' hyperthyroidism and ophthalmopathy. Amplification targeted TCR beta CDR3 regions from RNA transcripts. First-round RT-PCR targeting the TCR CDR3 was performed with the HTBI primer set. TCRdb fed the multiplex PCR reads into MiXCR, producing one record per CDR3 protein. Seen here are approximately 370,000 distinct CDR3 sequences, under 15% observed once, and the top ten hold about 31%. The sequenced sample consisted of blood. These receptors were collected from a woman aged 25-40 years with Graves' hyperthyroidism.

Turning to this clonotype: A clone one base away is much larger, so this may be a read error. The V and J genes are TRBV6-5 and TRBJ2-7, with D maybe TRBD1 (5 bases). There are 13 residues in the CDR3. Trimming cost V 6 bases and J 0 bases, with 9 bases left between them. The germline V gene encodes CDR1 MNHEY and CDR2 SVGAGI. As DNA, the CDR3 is TGTGCCAGCAGGCCCAGGGACTCCTACGAGCAGTACTTC. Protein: CASRPRDSYEQYF.

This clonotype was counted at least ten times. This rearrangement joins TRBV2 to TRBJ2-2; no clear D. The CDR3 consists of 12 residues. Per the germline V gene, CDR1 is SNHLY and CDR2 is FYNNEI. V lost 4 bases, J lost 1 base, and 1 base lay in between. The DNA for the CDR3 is TGTGCCAGCAGTGGGAACACCGGGGAGCTGTTTTTT. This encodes CASSGNTGELFF. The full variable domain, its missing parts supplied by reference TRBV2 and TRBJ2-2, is EPEVTQTPSHQVTQMGQEVILRCVPISNHLYFYWYRQILGQKVEFLVSFYNNEISEKSEIFDDQFSVERPDGSNFTLKIRSTKLEDSAMYFCASSGNTGELFFGEGSRLTVL.

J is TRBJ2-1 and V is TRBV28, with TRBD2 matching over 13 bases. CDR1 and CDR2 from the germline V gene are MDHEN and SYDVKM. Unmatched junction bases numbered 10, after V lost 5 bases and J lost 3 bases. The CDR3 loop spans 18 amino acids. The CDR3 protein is CASSPRPGLAGNYNEQFF. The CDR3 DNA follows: TGTGCCAGCAGTCCGCGGCCGGGACTAGCGGGAAACTACAATGAGCAGTTCTTC.

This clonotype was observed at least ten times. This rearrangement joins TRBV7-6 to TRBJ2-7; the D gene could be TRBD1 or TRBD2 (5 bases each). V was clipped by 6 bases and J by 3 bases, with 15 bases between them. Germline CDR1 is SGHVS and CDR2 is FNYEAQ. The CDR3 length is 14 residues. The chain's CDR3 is CASRPDPGHYEQYF. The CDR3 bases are TGTGCCAGCAGGCCGGACCCGGGGCACTACGAGCAGTACTTC.

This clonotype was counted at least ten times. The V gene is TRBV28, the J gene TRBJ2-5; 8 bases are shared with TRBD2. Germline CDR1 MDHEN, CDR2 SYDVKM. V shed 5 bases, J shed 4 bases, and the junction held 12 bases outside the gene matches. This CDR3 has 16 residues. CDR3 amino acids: CASSQGLVGLRETQYF. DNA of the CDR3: TGTGCCAGCAGTCAGGGACTAGTCGGGTTGCGAGAGACCCAGTACTTC.

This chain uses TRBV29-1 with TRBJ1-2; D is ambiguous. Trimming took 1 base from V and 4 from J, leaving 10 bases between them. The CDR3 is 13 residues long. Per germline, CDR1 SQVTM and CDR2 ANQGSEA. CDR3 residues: CSVEGHPGYGYTF. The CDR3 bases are TGCAGCGTTGAAGGGCACCCTGGCTATGGCTACACCTTC.

CDR3 protein: CASSSIMVGGDSDPGEQYF. The CDR3 DNA follows: TGTGCCAGCAGTTCCATAATGGTTGGGGGGGACAGTGACCCTGGGGAGCAGTACTTC. This chain links TRBV28 with TRBJ2-7; D may be TRBD1 or TRBD2 (7 bases each). Per the germline V gene, CDR1 is MDHEN and CDR2 is SYDVKM. Deletions cut 4 bases from V and 7 bases from J, with 32 bases between. The CDR3 contains 19 residues.

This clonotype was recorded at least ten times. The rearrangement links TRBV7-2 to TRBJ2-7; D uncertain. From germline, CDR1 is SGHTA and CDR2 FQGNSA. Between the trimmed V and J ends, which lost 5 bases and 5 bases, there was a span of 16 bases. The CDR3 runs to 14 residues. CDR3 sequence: CASSAPNRPDEQYF. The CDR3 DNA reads TGTGCCAGCAGCGCCCCCAATCGTCCGGACGAGCAGTACTTC.

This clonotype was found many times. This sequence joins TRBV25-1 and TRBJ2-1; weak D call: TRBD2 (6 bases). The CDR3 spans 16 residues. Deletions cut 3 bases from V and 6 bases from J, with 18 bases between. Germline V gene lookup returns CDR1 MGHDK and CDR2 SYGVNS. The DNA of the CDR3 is TGTGCCAGCAGTGATCAACTAGCCGGTCACGCCAATGAGCAGTTCTTC. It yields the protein CASSDQLAGHANEQFF. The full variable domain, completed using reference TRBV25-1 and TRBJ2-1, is EADIYQTPRYLVIGTGKKITLECSQTMGHDKMYWYQQDPGMELHLIHYSYGVNSTEKGDLSSESTVSRIRTEHFPLTLESARPSHTSQYLCASSDQLAGHANEQFFGPGTRLTVL.

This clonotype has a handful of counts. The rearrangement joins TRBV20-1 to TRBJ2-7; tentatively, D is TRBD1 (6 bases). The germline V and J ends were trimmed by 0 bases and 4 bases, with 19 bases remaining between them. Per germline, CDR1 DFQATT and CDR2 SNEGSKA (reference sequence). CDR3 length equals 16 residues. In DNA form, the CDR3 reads TGCAGTGCTAGAGATCCCCGACAGGATCCCCCATACGAGCAGTACTTC. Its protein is CSARDPRQDPPYEQYF.

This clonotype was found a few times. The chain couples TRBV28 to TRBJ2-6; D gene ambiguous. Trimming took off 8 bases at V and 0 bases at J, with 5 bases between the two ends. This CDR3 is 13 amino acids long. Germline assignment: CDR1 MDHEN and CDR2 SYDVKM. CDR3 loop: CASYYSGANVLTF. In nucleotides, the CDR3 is TGTGCCAGCTATTACTCTGGGGCCAACGTCCTGACTTTC.

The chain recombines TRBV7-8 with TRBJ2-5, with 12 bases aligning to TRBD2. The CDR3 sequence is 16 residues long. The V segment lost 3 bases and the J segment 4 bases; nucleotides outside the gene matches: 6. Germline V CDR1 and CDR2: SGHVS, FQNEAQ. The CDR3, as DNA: TGTGCCAGCAGCTTGACTAGCGGGAGACGATTAGAGACCCAGTACTTC. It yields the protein CASSLTSGRRLETQYF.

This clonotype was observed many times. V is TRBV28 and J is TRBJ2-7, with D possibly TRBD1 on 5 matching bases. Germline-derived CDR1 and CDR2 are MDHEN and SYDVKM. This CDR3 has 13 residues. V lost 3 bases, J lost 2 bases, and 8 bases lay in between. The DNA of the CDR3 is TGTGCCAGCAGTTTCTCGGACACCTACGAGCAGTACTTC. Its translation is CASSFSDTYEQYF.

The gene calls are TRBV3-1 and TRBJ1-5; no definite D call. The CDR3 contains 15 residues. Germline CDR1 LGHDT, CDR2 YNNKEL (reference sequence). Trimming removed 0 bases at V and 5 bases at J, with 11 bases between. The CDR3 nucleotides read TGTGCCAGCAGCCAAGATTCTGGGGTTGATCAGCCCCAGCATTTT. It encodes CASSQDSGVDQPQHF.

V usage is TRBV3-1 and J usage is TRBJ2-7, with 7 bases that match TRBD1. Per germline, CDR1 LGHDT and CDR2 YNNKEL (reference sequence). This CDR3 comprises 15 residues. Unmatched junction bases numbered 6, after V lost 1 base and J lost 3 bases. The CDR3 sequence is CASSQAQTGLYEQYF. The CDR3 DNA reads TGTGCCAGCAGCCAAGCGCAGACAGGGCTCTACGAGCAGTACTTC.

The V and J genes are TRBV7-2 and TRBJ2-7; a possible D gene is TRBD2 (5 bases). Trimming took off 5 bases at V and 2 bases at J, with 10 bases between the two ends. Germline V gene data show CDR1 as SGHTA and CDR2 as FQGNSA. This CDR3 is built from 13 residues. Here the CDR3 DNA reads TGTGCCAGCAGCCACACGACTACCTACGAGCAGTACTTC. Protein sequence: CASSHTTTYEQYF.

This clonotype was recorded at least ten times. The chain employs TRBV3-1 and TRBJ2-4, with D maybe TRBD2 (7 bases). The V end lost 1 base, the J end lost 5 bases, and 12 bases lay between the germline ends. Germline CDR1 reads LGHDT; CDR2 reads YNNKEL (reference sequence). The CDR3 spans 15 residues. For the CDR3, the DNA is TGTGCCAGCAGCCAAGCCCCGGGGGGCGAAAACATTCAGTACTTC. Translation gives CASSQAPGGENIQYF.

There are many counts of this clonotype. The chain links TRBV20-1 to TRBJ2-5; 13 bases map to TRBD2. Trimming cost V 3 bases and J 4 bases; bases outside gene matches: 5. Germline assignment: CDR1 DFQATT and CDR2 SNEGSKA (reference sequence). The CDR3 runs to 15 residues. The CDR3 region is CSASGLAGDGETQYF. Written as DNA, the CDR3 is TGCAGTGCTAGCGGACTAGCGGGAGATGGAGAGACCCAGTACTTC.

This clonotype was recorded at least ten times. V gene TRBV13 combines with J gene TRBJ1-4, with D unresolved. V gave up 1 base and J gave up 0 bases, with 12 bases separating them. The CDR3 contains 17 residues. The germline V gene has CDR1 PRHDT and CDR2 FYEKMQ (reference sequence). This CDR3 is CASSLAEGPATNEKLFF. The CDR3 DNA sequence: TGTGCCAGCAGCTTAGCCGAGGGCCCCGCAACTAATGAAAAACTGTTTTTT.

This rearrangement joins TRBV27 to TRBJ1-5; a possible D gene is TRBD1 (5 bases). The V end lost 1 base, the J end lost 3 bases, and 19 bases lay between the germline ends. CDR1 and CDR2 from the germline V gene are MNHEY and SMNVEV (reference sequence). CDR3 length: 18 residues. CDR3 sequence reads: CASSLWSTGSLANQPQHF. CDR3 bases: TGTGCCAGCAGTTTATGGTCAACAGGTTCCTTAGCCAATCAGCCCCAGCATTTT.

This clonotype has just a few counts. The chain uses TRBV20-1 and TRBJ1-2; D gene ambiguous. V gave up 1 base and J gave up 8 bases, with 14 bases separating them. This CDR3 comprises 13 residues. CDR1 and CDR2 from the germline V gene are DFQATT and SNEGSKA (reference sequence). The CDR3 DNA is TGCAGTGCTAGAGGGGCCGGTGCTGAGGGCTACACCTTC. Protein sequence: CSARGAGAEGYTF.

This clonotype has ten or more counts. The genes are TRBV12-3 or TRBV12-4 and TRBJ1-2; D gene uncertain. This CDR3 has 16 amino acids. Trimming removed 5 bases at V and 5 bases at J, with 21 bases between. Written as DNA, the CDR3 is TGTGCCAGCAGTCCAGAGGACGGAGAAGAAGGGTATGGCTACACCTTC. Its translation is CASSPEDGEEGYGYTF.

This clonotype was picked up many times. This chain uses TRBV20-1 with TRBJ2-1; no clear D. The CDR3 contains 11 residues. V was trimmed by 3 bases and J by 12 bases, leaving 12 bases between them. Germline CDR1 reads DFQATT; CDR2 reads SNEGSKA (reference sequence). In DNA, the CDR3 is TGCAGTGCTAGGCAGCTAATAGGGCAGTTCTTC. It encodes CSARQLIGQFF.

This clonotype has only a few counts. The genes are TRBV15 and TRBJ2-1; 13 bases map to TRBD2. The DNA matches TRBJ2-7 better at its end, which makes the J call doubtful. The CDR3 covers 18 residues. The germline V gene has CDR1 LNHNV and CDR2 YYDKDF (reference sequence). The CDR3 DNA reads TGTGCCACCAGCACGACGCTCTACTTGACTAGCGGGAGGAATGAGCAGTACTTC. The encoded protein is CATSTTLYLTSGRNEQYF.

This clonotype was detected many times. This CDR3 reads CASSPQEAGYYEQYF. The CDR3 DNA reads as TGTGCCAGCAGCCCCCAGGAAGCGGGGTACTACGAGCAGTACTTC. The chain recombines TRBV9 with TRBJ2-7, with 7 bases that match TRBD2. CDR1 SGDLS and CDR2 YYNGEE come from the germline V gene. The CDR3 spans 15 residues. V was clipped by 4 bases and J by 3 bases; unmatched bases: 10.